This TCR beta chain was found in a study of early T cells in non-severe SARS-CoV-2 infection. This clonotype was seen at least ten times. TCRdb redid the calling of the 5' RACE reads with MiXCR, one entry per CDR3 protein. The table lists more than 25,000 distinct CDR3 sequences, about 4.6% of them singletons, with around 10% in the top ten. The sample taken for sequencing was whole blood. The TCR sequence derives from an adult who was a healthcare worker with PCR-confirmed SARS-CoV-2 infection or an uninfected control (not recorded which).

Here the CDR3 DNA reads TGTGCCAGCAGCTTGTGGGGTTACGAGCAGTACTTC. Translation: CASSLWGYEQYF. J is TRBJ2-7 and V is TRBV5-6; D is unresolved. Trimming removed 1 base from V and 4 bases from J, with 6 bases in between. Germline V gene data show CDR1 as SGHDT and CDR2 as YYEEEE. This CDR3 is built from 12 residues.